This T cell receptor beta chain was retrieved from a study of shared clonotypes between healthy human individuals (dated by TCRdb to about 2020). Regarding the complete study: The cohort included three men and a couple of women between 18 and 49 years of age. Per donor, three plates each were used for CD4 naive and CD4 memory, two for CD8 naive, and one for CD8 memory. Libraries were prepared and TCR repertoires were sequenced by different laboratories using diverse techniques, in order to increase sequencing depth and limit assay-specific biases. Leukapheresis yielded between about 0.85 and 9.5 billion PBMCs per donor. Blood TCR repertoires of about five healthy adults were deeply sequenced to estimate repertoire size and the extent of clonotype sharing between individuals.

General findings and caveats noted by the study authors: Even with the large sequencing depth, rarefaction of the sorted-subset datasets indicated that sequencing was incomplete. Because the study included only a small number of donors, the genetic and exposure-history diversity represented was limited. When several donors were compared, the shared fraction of clonotypes was about 5.4% for naive CD4, around 3.6% for naive CD8, about 2.5% for memory CD4, and less than 0.5% for memory CD8. Clonotypes shared by all four sorted-subset donors showed higher generation probabilities than non-shared clonotypes. Pairwise subsampling indicated that sequencing depth was expected to affect the degree of clonotype sharing among donors. Naive subsets generally had larger estimated clonotype richness than memory subsets. Sampling was limited to blood, and TCR repertoires in tissue likely differ from TCR repertoires in blood.

The donors were healthy, HIV-negative adults with no recently reported acute infections or vaccinations. Every donor was a Caucasian adult residing in Nashville, Tennessee, USA. CD4+ T cells were enriched through magnetic negative selection, after which naive cells were positively selected on CD45RA and the remaining negative fraction served as the memory subset. Blood was collected by leukapheresis, and PBMCs were isolated by Ficoll-Histopaque density gradient centrifugation and then cryopreserved in liquid nitrogen vapor phase. Analytical flow cytometry was used to check the purity and quantity of every magnetically sorted T cell population. Each sorted fraction had its genomic DNA isolated and then quantified by UV absorbance on a Nanodrop 2000c. With regard to this clone: The specificity of this receptor is unknown. Nothing much larger sits one base from this clone, and base qualities are not available.

The V and J ends are trimmed by 8 bases and 2 bases, leaving 22 bases between them. The germline V gene yields SGHVS for CDR1 and FQNEAQ for CDR2. The CDR3 numbers 17 residues from cysteine through phenylalanine. The sequence is cut down to CDR3 DNA, 51 bases in frame from base 1. TCR CDR3 regions were amplified from genomic DNA by multiplex PCR using the deep immunoSEQ assay. Extracted genomic DNA from each cell subset was spread evenly across all wells of several immunoSEQ 96-well plates, with each plate serving as a replicate. For sorted subsets, around 0.2 ug genomic DNA, equal to approximately 30,000 T cell genomes, was loaded into each replicate PCR. Purified libraries were measured with a Qubit 3.0 fluorometer, size-checked on a Bioanalyzer 2100, and measured again with the KAPA Library Quantification kit. A separate single-read 150-cycle Illumina NextSeq 550 flow cell was used to sequence each immunoSEQ 96-well plate. From the authors' description of their analysis: Because the immunoSEQ output included only junctional sequences and no quality scores, the filtering could not be the same as the filtering used for full-length reads. To assign V/J genes and CDR3, sequences were annotated using PyIR, a Python wrapper for IgBLAST v1.9, with IMGT germline references. Reads were removed for weak V/J assignments (E-value above 1e-6), missing CDR3, stop codons, out-of-frame junctions, or ambiguous translated residues. V3J clonotypes were defined by identical inferred V gene, J gene, and CDR3 amino acid sequence. Percentage overlap between repertoires was calculated by dividing the number of shared unique clonotypes by the size of the smaller repertoire. Richness of each repertoire was evaluated using RTK rarefaction, the Chao1 estimator, and Recon v2.1 estimates of unobserved clonotypes. Generation probabilities for all TCRbeta clonotypes obtained by the gDNA method from a handful of donors were computed using OLGA. TCRdb re-hosts the immuneACCESS table, in-frame sequences only. Its copies lack some clones; in the studies checked, an unresolved V gene accounts for under half of them, and the cause for the rest is not known. That table furnishes V, J and clone size, whereas the DNA furnished D and trimming. The sample table records around 1.5 million clones; approximately 98% of these occur just once. Less than 0.55% of the sample rests with the top ten.

This TCR derives from a man aged 25 to 40 in good health. This receptor chain uses TRBV7-8 and TRBJ1-5; a weak D assignment points to TRBD1 (5 bases agree). The specimen was naive CD4+ T cells sorted from blood. The sample's cell subset or site label is to be understood as: CD45RA+ positively selected. The CDR3 region has the sequence CASEAGRVSDRNQPQHF. The nucleotide sequence is given as TGTGCCAGCGAGGCAGGGAGAGTTTCGGATCGCAATCAGCCCCAGCATTTT.